The present T cell receptor (beta chain) was sequenced within a study of shared clonotypes between healthy human individuals (dated by TCRdb to 2019 to 2021). About the full investigation: Three men and a couple of women, aged 18 to 49 years, made up the cohort. Leukapheresis yielded between about 0.9 and 10 billion PBMCs per donor. To increase sequencing depth and limit assay-specific biases, different laboratories used diverse techniques to prepare libraries and sequence TCR repertoires. Blood TCR repertoires of a handful of healthy adults were deeply sequenced to estimate repertoire size and the extent of clonotype sharing between individuals. Per donor, three plates each were used for CD4 naive and CD4 memory, two for CD8 naive, and one for CD8 memory. Results the study describes overall, beyond this receptor: Sampling was limited to blood, and TCR repertoires in tissue likely differ from TCR repertoires in blood. When a handful of donors were compared, the shared fraction of clonotypes was roughly 5% for naive CD4, about 4% for naive CD8, roughly 2.5% for memory CD4, and 0.4% for memory CD8. Rarefaction of sorted-subset datasets indicated incomplete sequencing despite the large sequencing depth. Higher generation probabilities were observed for clonotypes shared by all four sorted-subset donors than for non-shared clonotypes. Estimated clonotype richness was generally larger for naive than for memory subsets. Because the study included only a small number of donors, the genetic and exposure-history diversity represented was limited. Pairwise subsampling indicated that sequencing depth was expected to affect the degree of clonotype sharing among donors.

The donors were healthy, HIV-negative adults who had no recently reported acute infections or vaccinations. Only Caucasian adults living in Nashville, Tennessee, USA were represented among the donors. CD4+ T cells were enriched by magnetic negative selection; naive cells were then positively selected on CD45RA, and the negative fraction formed the memory subset. Blood was obtained by leukapheresis, after which PBMCs were separated by Ficoll-Histopaque density gradient centrifugation and cryopreserved in liquid nitrogen vapor phase. Analytical flow cytometry was used to check the purity and quantity of each magnetically sorted T cell population. Each sorted fraction had its genomic DNA isolated and then quantified by UV absorbance on a Nanodrop 2000c. CDR1 SNHLY and CDR2 FYNNEI are derived from the germline V gene. V trim: 8 bases; J trim: 6 bases; unmatched bases: 7. The CDR3 runs 14 amino acids, cysteine and phenylalanine included. This entry keeps only the CDR3 DNA: 42 bases, framed from base 1.

Using the deep immunoSEQ assay, TCR CDR3 regions were amplified from genomic DNA by multiplex PCR. Extracted genomic DNA from each cell subset was distributed evenly across all wells of several immunoSEQ 96-well plates, and each plate was treated as a replicate. For sorted subsets, each replicate PCR was loaded with 200 ng genomic DNA, equivalent to 30,000 or so T cell genomes. Purified libraries were quantified with a Qubit 3.0 fluorometer, sized on a Bioanalyzer 2100, and re-quantified with the KAPA Library Quantification kit. Every immunoSEQ 96-well plate was sequenced on a dedicated single-read 150-cycle Illumina NextSeq 550 flow cell. The authors' pipeline ran thus. Because the immunoSEQ output included only junctional sequences and no quality scores, the filtering could not be the same as the filtering used for full-length reads. To assign V/J genes and CDR3, sequences were annotated using PyIR, a Python wrapper for IgBLAST v1.9, with IMGT germline references. Any read was removed if the V/J assignment was weak (E-value above 1e-6), the CDR3 was missing, or the read contained stop codons, out-of-frame junctions, or ambiguous translated residues. V3J clonotypes were defined by identical inferred V gene, J gene, and CDR3 amino acid sequence. To compute the percentage overlap between repertoires, the number of shared unique clonotypes was divided by the size of the smaller repertoire. Richness of each repertoire was evaluated using RTK rarefaction, the Chao1 estimator, and Recon v2.1 estimates of unobserved clonotypes. OLGA was used to compute generation probabilities for all TCRbeta clonotypes that the gDNA method yielded from four donors. TCRdb retrieved this table from immuneACCESS and kept in-frame rearrangements only. Not all clones are present; in checked studies, unresolved V genes account for under half, and no reason is known for the remainder. V, J and clone size are taken as reported in that table, and D and trimming were inferred from the DNA itself. Counted in this sample were roughly 2.5 million clones; around nine tenths of them appeared once. The leading ten clones occupy about 0.13% of the sample.

A remark on this clone: The target of this receptor is not known. Per-base quality was not reported, and no clone a single base away is much larger than it.

The sample consisted of naive CD4+ T cells sorted from blood. Per the publication, the cell subset or site label means: CD45RA+ positively selected. Rearrangement joined TRBV2 to TRBJ2-2; TRBD1 agrees with 9 junctional bases. This receptor was obtained from a man younger than 30 in good health. The DNA reads as follows: TGTGCCAGCTTCGACAGGGGGGAGGCCGGGGAGCTGTTTTTT. This sequence encodes CASFDRGEAGELFF.